This TCR beta chain appears in the sequencing data of a study of blood T cell repertoires in COVID-19. Study information: The cDNA or gDNA used as material had been derived from T cells, B-cell-depleted T cells, or PBMCs.

Germline CDR1 is KGHSH and CDR2 is LQKENI. This CDR3 is 17 amino acids long. V lost 0 bases, J lost 2 bases, and 3 bases stayed unmatched. The study recruited people aged about 18 to 90 years across about 25 US areas. Donors were grouped by their self-reported clinical history. Original processing methods: Nucleated cell number was recorded as an estimate derived from reference gene primer amplification. Sequencing used immunoSEQ multiplex PCR; TCRdb keeps in-frame clones, though not all of them. For V, J and clone size, that table is used; D and trimming come from the DNA. The sample carries 250,000 or so clones, around 89% recorded once.

V and J are TRBV18 and TRBJ2-7; 14 bases fit TRBD2. The sequence derives from a young woman with acute COVID-19. The source material was PBMCs or T cells enriched from blood (not recorded which). The CDR3 bases are TGTGCCAGCTCACCACCAGGACTAGCGGGAGGAACCTACGAGCAGTACTTC. Its translation: CASSPPGLAGGTYEQYF.